This TCR beta chain was observed in a study of T cell changes during pregnancy in multiple sclerosis. Data came from immunoSEQ multiplex PCR; TCRdb stores just in-frame clones and leaves some out. The table lists roughly 89,000 clones, approximately 92% of them singletons. The CDR3 is 13 amino acids. V lost 4 bases and J lost 10, with 14 bases in between. Germline V gene sequence: CDR1 SEHNR, CDR2 FQNEAQ (reference sequence). The chain couples TRBV7-9 to TRBJ2-1, with D uncertain. This TCR was sampled from a female donor with multiple sclerosis, enrolled in a pregnancy study. The source material was peripheral blood, sampled in the first trimester of pregnancy. The CDR3 region has the DNA TGTGCCAGCAGCTCCGCCGAAGCGCGGGAGCAGTTCTTC. Amino acid sequence: CASSSAEAREQFF.